This T cell receptor (beta chain) was identified during a study of blood T cells in healthy people across ages. Looking at the study overall: Capture via template switching afforded approximately one barcoded beta molecule per two T cells. Study-level findings and limits: Any conclusive comparison of naive versus antigen-experienced cells was prevented by using unsorted PBMCs.

A sample-barcoded 5' primer and a J-beta primer mix were used in a second PCR of about 6 to 11 cycles. Each cDNA molecule was tagged by a template-switch adaptor that had 12 random nucleotides. In TCRdb, the 5' RACE reads were re-called with MiXCR into one record per CDR3 protein. The table shows hundreds of thousands of distinct CDR3 sequences, with under 25% occurring only once. The CDR3 runs 14 residues. Per the germline V gene, CDR1 is SGHTS and CDR2 is YDEGEE. V was trimmed by 4 bases and J by 0 bases, leaving 10 bases between them. Remarks on this clonotype: What it binds is not known.

Sequencing was performed on blood. The V call is TRBV5-8, the J call TRBJ1-2; D may be TRBD1 (6 bases). This receptor was obtained from a man in his 70s in good health. The CDR3 DNA sequence: TGTGCCAGCAGCGCGGACAGAACTAACTATGGCTACACCTTC. Translating gives CASSADRTNYGYTF.